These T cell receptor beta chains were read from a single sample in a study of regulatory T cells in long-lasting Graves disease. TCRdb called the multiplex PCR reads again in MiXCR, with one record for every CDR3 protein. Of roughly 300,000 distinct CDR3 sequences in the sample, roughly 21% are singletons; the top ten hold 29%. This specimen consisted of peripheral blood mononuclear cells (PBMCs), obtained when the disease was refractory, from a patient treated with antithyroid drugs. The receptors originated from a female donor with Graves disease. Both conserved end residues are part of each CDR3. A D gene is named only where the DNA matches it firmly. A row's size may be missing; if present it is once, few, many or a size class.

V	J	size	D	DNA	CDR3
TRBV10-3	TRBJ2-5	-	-	TGTGCCATCAGCTCCTCAACAGGGGGGGCTCAAGAGACCCAGTACTTC	CAISSSTGGAQETQYF
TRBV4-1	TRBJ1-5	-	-	TGCGCCAGCAGCCAAGCGCGAGGGAATCAGCCCCAGCATTTT	CASSQARGNQPQHF
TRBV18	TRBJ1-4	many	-	TGTGCCAGCTCACCCCGGGACACCATTGAGAAACTGTTTTTT	CASSPRDTIEKLFF
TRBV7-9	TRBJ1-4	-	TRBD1	TGTGCCAGCAGCTTAGGGGGACAGGGAGACGAAAAACTGTTTTTT	CASSLGGQGDEKLFF
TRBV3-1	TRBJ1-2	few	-	TGTGCCAGCAGCCAAGGTTCAGCAGGACTCAACACCTTC	CASSQGSAGLNTF
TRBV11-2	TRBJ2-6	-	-	TGTGCCAGCAGCTACCGTTTACAGGGTGTATCTGGGGCCAACGTCCTGACTTTC	CASSYRLQGVSGANVLTF
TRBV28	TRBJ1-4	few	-	TGTGCCAGCAGTCCCGCCGGGGGTGCAACTAATGAAAAACTGTTTTTT	CASSPAGGATNEKLFF
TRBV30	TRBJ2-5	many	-	TGTGCCTGGAGTATATGGGCTCCACGTGCGACCCAGTACTTC	CAWSIWAPRATQYF
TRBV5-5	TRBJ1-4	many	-	TGTGCCAGCAGCAAACAGGGCGGAGAAAAACTGTTTTTT	CASSKQGGEKLFF
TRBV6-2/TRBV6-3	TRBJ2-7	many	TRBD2	TGTGCCAGCAGCCCATCGATCGTCTCTAGCGGGAGGGGATACGAGCAGTACTTC	CASSPSIVSSGRGYEQYF
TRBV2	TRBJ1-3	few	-	TGTGCCAGCAGCGGTACAGGGACCTCTGGAAACACCATATATTTT	CASSGTGTSGNTIYF
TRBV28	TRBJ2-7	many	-	TGTGCCAGTCGGGACTTTCCAGCCTACGAGCAGTACTTC	CASRDFPAYEQYF
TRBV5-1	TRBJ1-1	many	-	TGCGCCAGCAGCTTGTTCTCAGGGAACACTGAAGCTTTCTTT	CASSLFSGNTEAFF
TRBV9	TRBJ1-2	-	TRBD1	TGTGCCAGCAGCGTAACGAGGGGGCAAGCTAACTATGGCTACACCTTC	CASSVTRGQANYGYTF
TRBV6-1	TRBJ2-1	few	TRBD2	TGTGCCAGCAGTGAATTGGGACTAGCGGGACCCAATGAGCAGTTCTTC	CASSELGLAGPNEQFF
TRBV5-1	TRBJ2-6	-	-	TGCGCCAGCAGCCCCCAAGGTGGGGCCAACGTCCTGACTTTC	CASSPQGGANVLTF
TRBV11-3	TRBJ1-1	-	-	TGTGCCAGCAGCTTAGTTCGTGGGGTCATTAACACTGAAGCTTTCTTT	CASSLVRGVINTEAFF
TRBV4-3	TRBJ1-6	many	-	TGCGCCAGCAGCCAAGTCTCGAATTCACCCCTCCACTTT	CASSQVSNSPLHF
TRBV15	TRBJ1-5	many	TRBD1	TGTGCCACCAGCTGGGACAGGGGGTCTCAGCCCCAGCATTTT	CATSWDRGSQPQHF
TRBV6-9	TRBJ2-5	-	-	TGTGCCAGCAGTTATCAGCGATATGTACAAGAGACCCAGTACTTC	CASSYQRYVQETQYF
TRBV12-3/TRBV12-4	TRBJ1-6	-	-	TGTGCCAGCAGTCGCGACAGGTATTCACCCCTCCACTTT	CASSRDRYSPLHF
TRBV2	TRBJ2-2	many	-	TGTGCCAGCAGTGAGACTCCCGGGGAGCTGTTTTTT	CASSETPGELFF
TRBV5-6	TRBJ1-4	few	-	TGTGCCAGCAGCTTGGAGGAAGTCGGAAAACTGTTTTTT	CASSLEEVGKLFF
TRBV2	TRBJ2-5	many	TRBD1	TGTGCCAGCAGGGGGGACAGGGCAATGGAGACCCAGTACTTC	CASRGDRAMETQYF
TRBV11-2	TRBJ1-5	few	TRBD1	TGTGCCAGCAGTCCCGGGACAGGGACTCAGCCCCAGCATTTT	CASSPGTGTQPQHF
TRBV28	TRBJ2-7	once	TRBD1	TGTGCCAGCCGGGACAGTCTCTACGAGCAGTACTTC	CASRDSLYEQYF
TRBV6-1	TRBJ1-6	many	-	TGTGCCAGCACCTCCCCAGGGTTAGGATCACCCCTCCACTTT	CASTSPGLGSPLHF
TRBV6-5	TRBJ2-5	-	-	TGTGCCAGCAGTTACTCCTCCCGTTCTGAGACCCAGTACTTC	CASSYSSRSETQYF
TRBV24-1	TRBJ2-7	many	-	TGTGCCACCAGTGATTCCTACGAGCAGTACTTC	CATSDSYEQYF
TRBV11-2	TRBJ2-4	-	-	TGTGCCAGCAGCCTCTTTGAGGACGGGGCGGCTAAAGTTCAGTACTTC	CASSLFEDGAAKVQYF
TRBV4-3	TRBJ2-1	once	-	TGCGCCAGCAGCCGCGACCACCTTAGCTCCTACAATGAGCAGTTCTTC	CASSRDHLSSYNEQFF
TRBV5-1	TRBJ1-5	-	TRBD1	TGCGCCAGCAGCCCGGGAACAGGGGTTAGCAATCAGCCCCAGCATTTT	CASSPGTGVSNQPQHF
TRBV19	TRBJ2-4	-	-	TGTGCCAGTAAATCGTCGATAGCCAAAAACATTCAGTACTTC	CASKSSIAKNIQYF
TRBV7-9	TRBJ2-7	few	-	TGTGCCAGCAGCTATTCAGAAGTTGGGGAGCAGTACTTC	CASSYSEVGEQYF
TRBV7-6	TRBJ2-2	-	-	TGTGCCAGCAGCTTAGTTCGGGACAAGGCTGGAGGGGAGCTGTTTTTT	CASSLVRDKAGGELFF
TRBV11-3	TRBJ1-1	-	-	TGTGCCAGCAGCTTAGGAGGGCAGTTGGAGAACACTGAAGCTTTCTTT	CASSLGGQLENTEAFF
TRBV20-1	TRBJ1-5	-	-	TGCAGTGCTAGAGGCTACGAAGGCAGCCCGAATCAGCCCCAGCATTTT	CSARGYEGSPNQPQHF
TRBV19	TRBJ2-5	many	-	TGTGCCAGTAGTATAATCGCCCGAGGGGGACAAAAAGAGACCCAGTACTTC	CASSIIARGGQKETQYF
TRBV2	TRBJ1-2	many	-	TGTGCCAGCACTTTGAAGGCAGCTAACTATGGCTACACCTTC	CASTLKAANYGYTF
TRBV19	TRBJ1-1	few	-	TGTGCCAGTAGTATAAGGGCAGGTGAGATGACTGAAGCTTTCTTT	CASSIRAGEMTEAFF
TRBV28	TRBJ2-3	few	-	TGTGCCAGCACTATCACAGATACGCAGTATTTT	CASTITDTQYF